This T cell receptor (beta chain) appears in the sequencing data of a study of control samples from healthy donors and cancer patients. The repertoire was sequenced with immunoSEQ multiplex PCR; TCRdb's copy has only in-frame clones and lacks some. Among around 120,000 clones listed, around 87% were seen once. This clone was recorded only once. CDR3 length equals 13 residues. V shed 6 bases and J 6 bases; nucleotides not matched to a gene: 7. The germline V gene encodes CDR1 SGHVS and CDR2 FQNEAQ. The chain carries TRBV7-8 and TRBJ2-7; 8 positions match TRBD1. The TCR comes from a man in his fifties or sixties in good health. The sample consisted of blood. CDR3: CASRISGGAEQYF. For the CDR3, the DNA is TGTGCCAGCAGGATATCAGGGGGCGCCGAGCAGTACTTC. Filled out from reference TRBV7-8 and TRBJ2-7, the complete variable domain reads GAGVSQSPRYKVAKRGQDVALRCDPISGHVSLFWYQQALGQGPEFLTYFQNEAQLDKSGLPSDRFFAERPEGSVSTLKIQRTQQEDSAVYLCASRISGGAEQYFGPGTRLTVT.